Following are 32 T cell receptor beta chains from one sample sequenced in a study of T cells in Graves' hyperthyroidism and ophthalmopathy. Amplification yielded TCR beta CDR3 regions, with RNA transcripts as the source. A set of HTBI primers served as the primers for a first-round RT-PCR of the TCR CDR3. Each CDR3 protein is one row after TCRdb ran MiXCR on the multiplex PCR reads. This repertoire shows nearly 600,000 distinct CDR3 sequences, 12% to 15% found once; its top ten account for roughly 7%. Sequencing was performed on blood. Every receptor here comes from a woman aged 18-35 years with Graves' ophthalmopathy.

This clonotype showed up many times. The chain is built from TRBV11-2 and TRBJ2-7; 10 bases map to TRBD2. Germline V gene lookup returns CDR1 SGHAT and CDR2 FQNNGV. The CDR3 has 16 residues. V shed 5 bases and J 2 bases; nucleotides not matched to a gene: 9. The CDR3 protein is CASSHGTSGITYEQYF. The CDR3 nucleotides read TGTGCCAGCAGCCATGGTACTAGCGGGATTACCTACGAGCAGTACTTC.

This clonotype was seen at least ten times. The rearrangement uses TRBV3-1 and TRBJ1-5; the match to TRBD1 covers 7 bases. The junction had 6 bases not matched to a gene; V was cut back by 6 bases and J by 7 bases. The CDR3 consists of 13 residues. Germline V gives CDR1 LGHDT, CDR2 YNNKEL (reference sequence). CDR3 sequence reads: CASSEDRRQPQHF. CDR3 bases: TGTGCCAGCAGTGAGGACAGGAGGCAGCCCCAGCATTTT. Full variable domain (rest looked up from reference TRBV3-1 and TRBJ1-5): DTAVSQTPKYLVTQMGNDKSIKCEQNLGHDTMYWYKQDSKKFLKIMFSYNNKELIINETVPNRFSPKSPDKAHLNLHINSLELGDSAVYFCASSEDRRQPQHFGDGTRLSIL.

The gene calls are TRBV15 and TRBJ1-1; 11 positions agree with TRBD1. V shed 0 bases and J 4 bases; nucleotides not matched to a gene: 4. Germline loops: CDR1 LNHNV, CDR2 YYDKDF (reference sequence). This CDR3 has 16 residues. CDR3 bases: TGTGCCACCAGCAGAGACACCGGGACAGGGGGCACTGAAGCTTTCTTT. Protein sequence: CATSRDTGTGGTEAFF. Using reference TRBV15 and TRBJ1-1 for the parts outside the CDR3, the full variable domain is DAMVIQNPRYQVTQFGKPVTLSCSQTLNHNVMYWYQQKSSQAPKLLFHYYDKDFNNEADTPDNFQSRRPNTSFCFLDIRSPGLGDTAMYLCATSRDTGTGGTEAFFGQGTRLTVV.

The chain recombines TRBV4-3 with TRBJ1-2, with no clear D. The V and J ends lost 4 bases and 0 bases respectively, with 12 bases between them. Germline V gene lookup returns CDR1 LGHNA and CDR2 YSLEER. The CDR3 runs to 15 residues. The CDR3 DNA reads TGCGCCAGCAGCCCCTCCTGGAACTCTAACTATGGCTACACCTTC. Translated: CASSPSWNSNYGYTF.

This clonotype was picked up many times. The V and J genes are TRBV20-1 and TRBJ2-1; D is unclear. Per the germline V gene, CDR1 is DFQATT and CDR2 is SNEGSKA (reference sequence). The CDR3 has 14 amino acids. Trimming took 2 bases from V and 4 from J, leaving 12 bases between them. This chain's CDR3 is CSARFGGAYNEQFF. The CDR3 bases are TGCAGTGCTAGATTCGGCGGAGCATACAATGAGCAGTTCTTC.

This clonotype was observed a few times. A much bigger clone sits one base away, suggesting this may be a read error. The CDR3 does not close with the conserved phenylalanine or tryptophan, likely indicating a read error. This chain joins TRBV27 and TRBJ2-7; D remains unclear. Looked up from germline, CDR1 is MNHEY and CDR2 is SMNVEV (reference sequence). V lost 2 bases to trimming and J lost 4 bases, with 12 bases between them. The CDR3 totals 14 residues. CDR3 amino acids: CASSLLGPEYEQYL. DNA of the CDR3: TGTGCCAGCAGTTTACTGGGCCCAGAATACGAGCAGTACCTC.

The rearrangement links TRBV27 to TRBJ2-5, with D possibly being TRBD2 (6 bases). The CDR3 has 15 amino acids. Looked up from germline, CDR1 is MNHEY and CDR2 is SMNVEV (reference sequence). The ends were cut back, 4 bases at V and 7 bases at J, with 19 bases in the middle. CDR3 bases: TGTGCCAGCAGTTCTTCACTAGCCGGGACTGGGACCCAGTACTTC. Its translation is CASSSSLAGTGTQYF.

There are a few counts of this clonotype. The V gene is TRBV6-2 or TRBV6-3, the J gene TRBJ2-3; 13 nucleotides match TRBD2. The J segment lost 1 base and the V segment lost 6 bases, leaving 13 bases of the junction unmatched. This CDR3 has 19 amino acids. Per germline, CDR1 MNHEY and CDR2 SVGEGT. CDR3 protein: CASSRQAWTSGSRTDTQYF. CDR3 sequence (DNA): TGTGCCAGCAGCCGACAGGCTTGGACTAGCGGGAGCCGCACAGATACGCAGTATTTT.

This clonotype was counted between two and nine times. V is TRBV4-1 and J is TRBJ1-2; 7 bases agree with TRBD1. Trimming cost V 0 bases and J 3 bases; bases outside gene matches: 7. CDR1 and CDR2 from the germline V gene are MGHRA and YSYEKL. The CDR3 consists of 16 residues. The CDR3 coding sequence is TGCGCCAGCAGCCAAGATCCGAGGGGGCTGGACTATGGCTACACCTTC. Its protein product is CASSQDPRGLDYGYTF.

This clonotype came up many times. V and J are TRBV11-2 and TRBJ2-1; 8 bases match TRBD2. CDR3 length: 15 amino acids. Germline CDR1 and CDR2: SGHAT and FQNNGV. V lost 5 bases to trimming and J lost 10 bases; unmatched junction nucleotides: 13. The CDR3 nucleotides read TGTGCCAGCAGCCCCGAGACACTAGCGGAGGGAGAGCAGTTCTTC. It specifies CASSPETLAEGEQFF.

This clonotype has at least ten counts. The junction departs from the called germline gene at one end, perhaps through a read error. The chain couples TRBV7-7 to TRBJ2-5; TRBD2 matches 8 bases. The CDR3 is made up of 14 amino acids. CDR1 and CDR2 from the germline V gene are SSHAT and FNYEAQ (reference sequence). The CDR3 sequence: CASSLAGNQETQYF. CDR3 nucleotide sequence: TGTGCTAGCAGCTTAGCGGGGAACCAAGAGACCCAGTACTTC.

The chain's CDR3 is CASRLLSTGELFF. The CDR3 DNA sequence: TGTGCCAGCAGGCTACTTAGCACCGGGGAGCTGTTTTTT. The V gene is TRBV27, the J gene TRBJ2-2, with D unclear. The V gene's germline CDR1 is MNHEY and CDR2 SMNVEV (reference sequence). This CDR3 is built from 13 residues. V dropped 6 bases and J dropped 4 bases, with 9 bases sitting between them.

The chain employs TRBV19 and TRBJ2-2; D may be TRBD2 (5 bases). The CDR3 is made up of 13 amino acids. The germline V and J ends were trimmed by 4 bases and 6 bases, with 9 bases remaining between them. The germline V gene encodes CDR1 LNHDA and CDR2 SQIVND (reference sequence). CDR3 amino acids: CASSRGSPGELFF. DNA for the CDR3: TGTGCCAGTAGTAGAGGGTCCCCCGGGGAGCTGTTTTTT.

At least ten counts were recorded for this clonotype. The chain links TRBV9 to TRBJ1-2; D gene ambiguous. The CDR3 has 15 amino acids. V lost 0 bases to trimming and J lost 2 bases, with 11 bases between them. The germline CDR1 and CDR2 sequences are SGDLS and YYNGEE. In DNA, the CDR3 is TGTGCCAGCAGCGTAGAGAAGGCAGTAAACTATGGCTACACCTTC. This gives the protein CASSVEKAVNYGYTF.

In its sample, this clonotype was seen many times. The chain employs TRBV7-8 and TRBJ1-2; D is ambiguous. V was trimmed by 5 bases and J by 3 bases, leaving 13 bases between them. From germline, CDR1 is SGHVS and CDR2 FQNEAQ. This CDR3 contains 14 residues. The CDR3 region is CASSLLGADYGYTF. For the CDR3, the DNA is TGTGCCAGCAGCCTCTTAGGAGCGGACTATGGCTACACCTTC.

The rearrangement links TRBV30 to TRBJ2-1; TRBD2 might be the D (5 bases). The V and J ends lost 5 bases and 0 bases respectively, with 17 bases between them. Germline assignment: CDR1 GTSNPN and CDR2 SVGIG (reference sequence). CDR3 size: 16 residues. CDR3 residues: CAWVPPPGSSYNEQFF. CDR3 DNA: TGTGCCTGGGTGCCCCCACCGGGAAGCTCCTACAATGAGCAGTTCTTC.

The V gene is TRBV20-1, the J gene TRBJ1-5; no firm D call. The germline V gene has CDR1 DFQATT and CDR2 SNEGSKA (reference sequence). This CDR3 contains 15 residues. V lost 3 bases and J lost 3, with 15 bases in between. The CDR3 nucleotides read TGCAGTGCTAGTACTGGAGCGTGGCTCAATCAGCCCCAGCATTTT. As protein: CSASTGAWLNQPQHF.

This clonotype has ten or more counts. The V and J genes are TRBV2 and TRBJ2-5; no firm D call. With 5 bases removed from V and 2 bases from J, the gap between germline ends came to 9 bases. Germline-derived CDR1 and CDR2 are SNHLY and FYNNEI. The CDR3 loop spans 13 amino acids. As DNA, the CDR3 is TGTGCCAGCAGTAAGGACCATCAAGAGACCCAGTACTTC. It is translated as CASSKDHQETQYF.

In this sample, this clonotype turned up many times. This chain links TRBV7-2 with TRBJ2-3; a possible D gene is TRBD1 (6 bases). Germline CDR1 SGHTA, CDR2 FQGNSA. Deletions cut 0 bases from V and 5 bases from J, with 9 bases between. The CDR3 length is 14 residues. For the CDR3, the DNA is TGTGCCAGCAGCTTAGCACAGGGAATAGATACGCAGTATTTT. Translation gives CASSLAQGIDTQYF.

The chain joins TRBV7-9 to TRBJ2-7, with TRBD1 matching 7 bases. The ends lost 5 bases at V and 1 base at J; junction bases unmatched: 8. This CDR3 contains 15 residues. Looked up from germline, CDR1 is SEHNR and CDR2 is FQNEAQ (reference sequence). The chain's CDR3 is CASSPRDRLSYEQYF. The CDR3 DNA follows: TGTGCCAGCAGCCCCCGGGACAGACTTTCCTACGAGCAGTACTTC.

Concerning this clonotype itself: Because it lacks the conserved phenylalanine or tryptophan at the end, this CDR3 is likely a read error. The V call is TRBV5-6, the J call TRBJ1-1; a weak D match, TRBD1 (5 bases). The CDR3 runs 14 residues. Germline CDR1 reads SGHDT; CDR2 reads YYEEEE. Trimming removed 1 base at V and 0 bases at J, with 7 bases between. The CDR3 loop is CASSLRGVNTEAFL. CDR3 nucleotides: TGTGCCAGCAGCTTGCGAGGGGTGAACACTGAAGCTTTCTTA.

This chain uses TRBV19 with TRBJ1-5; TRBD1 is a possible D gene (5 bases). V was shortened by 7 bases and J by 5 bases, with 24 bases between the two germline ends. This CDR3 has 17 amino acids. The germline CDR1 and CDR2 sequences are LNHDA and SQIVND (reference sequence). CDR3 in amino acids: CASNMGWRGQRDQPQHF. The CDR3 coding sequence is TGTGCCAGTAATATGGGTTGGAGGGGCCAGCGGGATCAGCCCCAGCATTTT. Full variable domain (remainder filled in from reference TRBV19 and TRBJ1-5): DGGITQSPKYLFRKEGQNVTLSCEQNLNHDAMYWYRQDPGQGLRLIYYSQIVNDFQKGDIAEGYSVSREKKESFPLTVTSAQKNPTAFYLCASNMGWRGQRDQPQHFGDGTRLSIL.

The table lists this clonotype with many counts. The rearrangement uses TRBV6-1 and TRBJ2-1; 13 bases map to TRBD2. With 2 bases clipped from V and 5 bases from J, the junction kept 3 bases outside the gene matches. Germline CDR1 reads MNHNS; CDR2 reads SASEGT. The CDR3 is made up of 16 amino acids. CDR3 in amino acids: CASSEIGLAGDNEQFF. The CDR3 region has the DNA TGTGCCAGCAGTGAAATCGGACTAGCGGGAGACAATGAGCAGTTCTTC.

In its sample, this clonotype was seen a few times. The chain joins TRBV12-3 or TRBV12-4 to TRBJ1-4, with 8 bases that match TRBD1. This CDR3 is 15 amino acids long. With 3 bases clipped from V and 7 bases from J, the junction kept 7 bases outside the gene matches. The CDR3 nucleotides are TGTGCCAGCAGTTTCTTCACAGGGGGGGGTGAAAAACTGTTTTTT. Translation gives CASSFFTGGGEKLFF.

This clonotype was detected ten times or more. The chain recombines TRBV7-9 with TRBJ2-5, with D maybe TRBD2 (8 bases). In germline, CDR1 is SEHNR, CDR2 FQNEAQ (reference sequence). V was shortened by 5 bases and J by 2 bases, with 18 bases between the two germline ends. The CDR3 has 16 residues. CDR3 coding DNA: TGTGCCAGCAGCCTGCGGGGGGACAGCCTTCAAGAGACCCAGTACTTC. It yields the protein CASSLRGDSLQETQYF.

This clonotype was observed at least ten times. Here the CDR3 DNA reads TGTGCCAGCAGCTATGTAGCGGGAGTGGGGACAGATACGCAGTATTTT. It is translated as CASSYVAGVGTDTQYF. The genes are TRBV11-3 and TRBJ2-3; TRBD2 matches 9 bases. This CDR3 contains 16 residues. V trimming: 4 bases; J trimming: 3 bases; junction bases outside the gene matches: 8. Germline V gives CDR1 SGHNT, CDR2 YENEEA.

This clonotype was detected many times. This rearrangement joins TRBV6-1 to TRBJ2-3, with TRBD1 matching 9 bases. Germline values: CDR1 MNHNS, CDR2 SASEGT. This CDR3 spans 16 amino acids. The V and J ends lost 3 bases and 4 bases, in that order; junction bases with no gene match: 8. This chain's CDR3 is CASSEPGTGNPDTQYF. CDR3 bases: TGTGCCAGCAGTGAGCCCGGGACAGGGAACCCAGATACGCAGTATTTT.

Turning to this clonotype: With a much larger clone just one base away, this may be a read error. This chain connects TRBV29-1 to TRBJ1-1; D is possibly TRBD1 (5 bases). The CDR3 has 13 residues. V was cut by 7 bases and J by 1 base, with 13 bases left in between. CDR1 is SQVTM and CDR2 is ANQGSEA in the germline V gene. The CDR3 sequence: CSALGRTNTEAFF. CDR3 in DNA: TGCAGCGCACTGGGACGGACGAACACTGAAGCTTTCTTT.

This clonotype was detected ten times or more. CDR3 protein: CASSFAGEETQYF. DNA for the CDR3: TGTGCCAGCAGCTTCGCGGGGGAAGAGACCCAGTACTTC. The chain employs TRBV7-2 and TRBJ2-5, with 7 bases lining up with TRBD2. Trimming at V came to 3 bases and at J to 3 bases, leaving 1 base not matched to a gene. The CDR3 totals 13 residues. Germline V gene lookup returns CDR1 SGHTA and CDR2 FQGNSA.

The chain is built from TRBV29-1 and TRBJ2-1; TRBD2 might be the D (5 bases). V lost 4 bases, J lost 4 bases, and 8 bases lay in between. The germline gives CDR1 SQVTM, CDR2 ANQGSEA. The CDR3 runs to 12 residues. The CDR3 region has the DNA TGCAGCGTTGTCGAGCGGTACAATGAGCAGTTCTTC. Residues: CSVVERYNEQFF.

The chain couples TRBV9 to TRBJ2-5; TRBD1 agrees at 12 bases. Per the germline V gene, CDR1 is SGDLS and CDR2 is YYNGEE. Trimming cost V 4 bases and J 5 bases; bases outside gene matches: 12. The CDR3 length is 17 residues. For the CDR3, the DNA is TGTGCCAGCAGCCCGCGGCCCGGGACAGGGGGCGGGGAGACCCAGTACTTC. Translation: CASSPRPGTGGGETQYF.

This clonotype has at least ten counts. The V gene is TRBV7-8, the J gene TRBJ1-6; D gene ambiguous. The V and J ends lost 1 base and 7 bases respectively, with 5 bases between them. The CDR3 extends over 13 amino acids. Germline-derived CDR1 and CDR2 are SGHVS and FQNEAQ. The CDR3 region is CASSLGTNSPLHF. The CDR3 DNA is TGTGCCAGCAGCTTAGGGACCAATTCACCCCTCCACTTT.